This T cell receptor beta chain was identified in a study of shared clonotypes between healthy human individuals. General observations from the study: Approximately 5% was the fraction of naive CD4 clonotypes found shared across four donors.

Only in-frame clones appear in the TCRdb table, and some are missing; sequencing was by immunoSEQ multiplex PCR. Among around 1,000,000 clones listed, roughly 80% were seen once. The V gene lost 2 bases and the J gene lost 8 bases, with 9 bases spanning the gap. The CDR3 has 13 residues. The V gene's germline CDR1 is MDHEN and CDR2 SYDVKM. Concerning this clone itself: Its antigen is as yet unknown.

This TCR derives from a young man in good health. Some clones in this sample may be carry-over from other donors' samples. Sequenced input: memory CD4+ T cells from PBMCs. Subset specified: CD45RA-negative fraction. The V and J genes are TRBV28 and TRBJ1-4, with TRBD1 as a possible D gene (5 bases). The CDR3 region has the DNA TGTGCCAGCAGTTTACAGGGACCCGAAAAACTGTTTTTT. Its protein is CASSLQGPEKLFF.